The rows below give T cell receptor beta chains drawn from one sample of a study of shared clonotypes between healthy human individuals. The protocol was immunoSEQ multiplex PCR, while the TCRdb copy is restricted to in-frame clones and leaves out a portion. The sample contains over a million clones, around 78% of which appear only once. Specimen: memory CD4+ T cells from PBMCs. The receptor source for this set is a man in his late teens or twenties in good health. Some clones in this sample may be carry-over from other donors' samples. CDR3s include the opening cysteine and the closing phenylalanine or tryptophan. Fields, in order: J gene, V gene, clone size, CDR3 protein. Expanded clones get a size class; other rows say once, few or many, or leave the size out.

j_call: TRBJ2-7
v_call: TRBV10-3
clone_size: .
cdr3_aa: CAIRERPGQGSYEQYF

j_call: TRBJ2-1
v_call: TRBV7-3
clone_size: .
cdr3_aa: CASSSSPWSGTSYNEQFF

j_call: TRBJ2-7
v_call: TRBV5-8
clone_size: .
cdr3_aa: CASSSSALSYEQYF

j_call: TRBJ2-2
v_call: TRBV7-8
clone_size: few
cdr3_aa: CASSPHRLSPRMAGELFF

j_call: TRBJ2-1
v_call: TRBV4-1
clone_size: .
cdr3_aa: CASSQGSMRGDNEQFF

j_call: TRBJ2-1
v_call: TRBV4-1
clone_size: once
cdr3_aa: CASSQDLRLPSSYNEQFF

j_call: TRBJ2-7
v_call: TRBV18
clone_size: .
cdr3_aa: CASSPQGVYNYEQYF

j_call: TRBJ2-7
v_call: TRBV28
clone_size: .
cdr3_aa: CASSETYSGRAYEQYF

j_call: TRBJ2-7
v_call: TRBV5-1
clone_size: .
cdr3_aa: CASSRYDGYEQYF

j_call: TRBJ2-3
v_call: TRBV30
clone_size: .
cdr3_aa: CAWGQGGTQYF

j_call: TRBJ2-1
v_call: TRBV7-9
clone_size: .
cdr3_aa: CASSPGTISYNEQFF

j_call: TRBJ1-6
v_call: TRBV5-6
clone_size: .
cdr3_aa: CASSLTGGNSPLHF

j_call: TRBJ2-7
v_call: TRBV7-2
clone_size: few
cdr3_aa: CASSLREGSYEQYF

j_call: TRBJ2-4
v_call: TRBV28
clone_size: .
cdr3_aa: CASSLLDRGNIQYF

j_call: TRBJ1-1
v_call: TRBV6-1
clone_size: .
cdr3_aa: CASSETANTEAFF

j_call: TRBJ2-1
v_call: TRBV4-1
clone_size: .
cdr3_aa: CASSPTPGLGPYNEQFF

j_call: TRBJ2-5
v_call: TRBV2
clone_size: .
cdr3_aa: CASTRGLAGVETQYF

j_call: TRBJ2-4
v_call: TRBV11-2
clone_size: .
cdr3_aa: CASSSTQGTKNIQYF

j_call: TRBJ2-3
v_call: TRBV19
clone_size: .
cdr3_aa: CASKQRGSTDTQYF

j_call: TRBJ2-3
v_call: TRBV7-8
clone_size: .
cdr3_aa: CASSLALANTDTQYF

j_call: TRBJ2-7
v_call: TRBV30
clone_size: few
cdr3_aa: CAWSEGEFTRQYF

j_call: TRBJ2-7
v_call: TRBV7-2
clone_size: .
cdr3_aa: CASWIPGTSYEQYF

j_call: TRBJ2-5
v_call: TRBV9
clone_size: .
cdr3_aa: CASSVSGRAKDQETQYF

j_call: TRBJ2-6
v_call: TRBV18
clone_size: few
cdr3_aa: CASSPVYLRGTGANVLTF

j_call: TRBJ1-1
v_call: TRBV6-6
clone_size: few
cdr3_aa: CASAFGTNTEAFF

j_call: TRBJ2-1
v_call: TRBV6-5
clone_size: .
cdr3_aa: CASSYSAGGYNEQFF

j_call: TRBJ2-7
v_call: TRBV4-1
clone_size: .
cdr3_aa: CASSQTGQGIYEQYF

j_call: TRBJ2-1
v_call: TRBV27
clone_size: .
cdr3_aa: CASSFGRINNEQFF

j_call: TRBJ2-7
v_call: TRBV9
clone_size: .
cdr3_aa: CASSHGTGTYEQYF

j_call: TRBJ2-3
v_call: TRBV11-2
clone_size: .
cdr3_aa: CASSKDRGVPTDTQYF

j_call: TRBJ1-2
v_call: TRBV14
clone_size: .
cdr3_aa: CASSPLYRRANYGYTF

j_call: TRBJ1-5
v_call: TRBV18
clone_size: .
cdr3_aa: CASSTAGQGTGQPQHF

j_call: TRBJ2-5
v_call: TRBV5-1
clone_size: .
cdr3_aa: CASSRTGTETQYF

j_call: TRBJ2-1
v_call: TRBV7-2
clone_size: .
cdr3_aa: CASSIADRESNEQFF

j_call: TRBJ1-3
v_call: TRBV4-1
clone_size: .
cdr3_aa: CASSQDRWQRTSGNTIYF

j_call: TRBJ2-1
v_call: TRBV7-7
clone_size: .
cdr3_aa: CASSLAAGEQFF

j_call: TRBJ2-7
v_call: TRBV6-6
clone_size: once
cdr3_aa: CASRTGTGGYEQYF

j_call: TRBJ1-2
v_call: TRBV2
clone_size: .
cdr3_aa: CATRTEGGYTF

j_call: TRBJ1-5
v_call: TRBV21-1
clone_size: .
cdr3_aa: CASKTAVVRPQHF

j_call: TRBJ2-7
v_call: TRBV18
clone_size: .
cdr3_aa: CASSPARGSSTYEQYF

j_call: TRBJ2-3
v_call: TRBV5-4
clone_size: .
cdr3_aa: CASSNSGPSTDTQYF

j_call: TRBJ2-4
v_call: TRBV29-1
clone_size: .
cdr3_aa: CSVEEQIRGNIQYF

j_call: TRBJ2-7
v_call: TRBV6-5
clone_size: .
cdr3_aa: CASSNSDYEQYF

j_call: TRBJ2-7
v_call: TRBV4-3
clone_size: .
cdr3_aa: CASSQQSRLGSEQYF

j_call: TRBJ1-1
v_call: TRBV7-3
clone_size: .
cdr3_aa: CASSLSGTANTEAFF

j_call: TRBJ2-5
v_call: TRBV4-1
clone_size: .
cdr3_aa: CASSQASSANQETQYF

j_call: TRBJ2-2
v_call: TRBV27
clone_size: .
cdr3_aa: CASNPSGIGELFF

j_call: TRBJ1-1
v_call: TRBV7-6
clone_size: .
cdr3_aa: CASSLFTGANTEAFF

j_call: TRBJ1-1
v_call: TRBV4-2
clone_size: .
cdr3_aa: CASSQDSSLEGQRAFF

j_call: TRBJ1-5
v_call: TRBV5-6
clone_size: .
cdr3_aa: CASSLAGDLGQREPQHF

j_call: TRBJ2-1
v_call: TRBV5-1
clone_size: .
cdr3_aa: CAGSDGGIRLQFF

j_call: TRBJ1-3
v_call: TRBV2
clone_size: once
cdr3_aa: CASRNTGQPGNTIYF

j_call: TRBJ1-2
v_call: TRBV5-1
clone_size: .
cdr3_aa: CASSYGNPRLGGYGYTF

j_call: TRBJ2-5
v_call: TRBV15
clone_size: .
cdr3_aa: CATSKAQTQYF